The 30 T cell receptor beta chains presented below share a single source sample, sequenced in a study of T cell responses to AZD1222 COVID-19 vaccine. Clones were sequenced by immunoSEQ multiplex PCR, and TCRdb holds only the in-frame ones, with some missing. Of about 120,000 clones listed, 90% to 95% are singletons. Sequenced material: peripheral blood, taken 28 days after the second AZD1222 dose. These receptor sequences come from an adult who received the AZD1222 COVID-19 vaccine.

The V and J genes are TRBV21-1 and TRBJ2-1; TRBD1 is the table's D call, not checked against the DNA. TRBV21-1 is classified as a pseudogene. This CDR3 has 12 residues. The CDR3 spells CASSRTPKKQFF. The CDR3 DNA sequence: TGTGCCAGCAGCAGGACACCTAAGAAGCAGTTCTTC.

The gene calls are TRBV29-1 and TRBJ2-3, with TRBD2 matching 9 bases. The germline gives CDR1 SQVTM, CDR2 ANQGSEA. The CDR3 sequence is 12 residues long. V trimming: 7 bases; J trimming: 5 bases; junction bases outside the gene matches: 4. The CDR3 bases are TGCAGCGCGCGGGGGGGCCAAGATACGCAGTATTTT. Amino acids: CSARGGQDTQYF.

V usage is TRBV5-4 and J usage is TRBJ2-1; D gene ambiguous. CDR3 length: 13 amino acids. Trimming took 3 bases from V and 3 from J, leaving 7 bases between them. CDR1 is SGHNT and CDR2 is YYREEE in the germline V gene (reference sequence). CDR3 sequence: CASSSSLYNEQFF. In nucleotides, the CDR3 is TGTGCCAGCAGCTCCAGTCTCTACAATGAGCAGTTCTTC.

The rearrangement joins TRBV13 to TRBJ1-2; D not resolved. Trimming shortened V by 4 bases and J by 6 bases, and 12 bases separated the two germline ends. This CDR3 region has 13 residues. CDR1 is PRHDT and CDR2 is FYEKMQ in the germline V gene (reference sequence). The CDR3, as DNA: TGTGCCAGCAGCTCTCTCCGGGAGGATGGCTACACCTTC. Its translation is CASSSLREDGYTF.

The chain is built from TRBV10-1 and TRBJ1-5; D call uncertain. V was trimmed by 2 bases and J by 5 bases, leaving 7 bases between them. CDR1 and CDR2 from the germline V gene are WNHNN and SYGVQD (reference sequence). The CDR3 runs 13 residues. CDR3 in DNA: TGCGCCAGCAGTGAGGGACGGGATCAGCCCCAGCATTTT. Translated, it gives CASSEGRDQPQHF.

The CDR3 coding sequence is TGTGCCAGCAGCCTAAGAGTCAATGAGCAGTTCTTC. This sequence encodes CASSLRVNEQFF. The rearrangement links TRBV11-2 to TRBJ2-1, with unresolved D. Germline CDR1 reads SGHAT; CDR2 reads FQNNGV. The CDR3 totals 12 residues. Deletions cut 5 bases from V and 6 bases from J, with 8 bases between. Filled out from reference TRBV11-2 and TRBJ2-1, the complete variable domain reads EAGVAQSPRYKIIEKRQSVAFWCNPISGHATLYWYQQILGQGPKLLIQFQNNGVVDDSQLPKDRFSAERLKGVDSTLKIQPAKLEDSAVYLCASSLRVNEQFFGPGTRLTVL.

This chain uses TRBV6-1 with TRBJ1-5, with no clear D. V lost 3 bases to trimming and J lost 5 bases, with 8 bases between them. Germline CDR1 reads MNHNS; CDR2 reads SASEGT. This CDR3 comprises 13 residues. As DNA, the CDR3 is TGTGCCAGCAGTGACAGGTTGGATCAGCCCCAGCATTTT. Translation gives CASSDRLDQPQHF.

V gene TRBV27 combines with J gene TRBJ2-3, with 8 positions matching TRBD2. J gave up 2 bases and V 6 bases, and 4 bases lay outside the gene matches. CDR1 MNHEY and CDR2 SMNVEV come from the germline V gene (reference sequence). The CDR3 is 14 amino acids. The CDR3 DNA sequence: TGTGCCAGCAGCTATAGCGGGACCACAGATACGCAGTATTTT. Encoded protein: CASSYSGTTDTQYF.

The genes are TRBV4-3 and TRBJ1-2, with 10 bases identical to TRBD1. Losses at the gene ends were 0 bases for V and 7 bases for J; bases not matched to a gene: 5. This CDR3 is built from 15 residues. Per the germline V gene, CDR1 is LGHNA and CDR2 is YSLEER. In DNA, the CDR3 is TGCGCCAGCAGCCAAGATCGACAGGGGGCGGGTGGCTACACCTTC. It yields the protein CASSQDRQGAGGYTF.

The V and J genes are TRBV3-1 (or the pseudogene TRBV3-2) and TRBJ1-6, with D unresolved. The germline V gene encodes CDR1 LGHDT and CDR2 YNNKEL (reference sequence). CDR3 length equals 15 residues. Trimming took 6 bases from V and 7 from J, leaving 16 bases between them. The CDR3 region is CASRNSELLNSPLHF. The CDR3 coding sequence is TGTGCCAGCAGGAATTCGGAGCTCCTAAATTCACCCCTCCACTTT.

V gene TRBV18 combines with J gene TRBJ1-1, with a weak D call TRBD1 (5 bases). CDR3 length: 14 amino acids. Germline lookup yields CDR1 KGHSH and CDR2 LQKENI. V lost 6 bases and J 1 base, leaving 12 bases between the germline ends. The CDR3 coding sequence is TGTGCCAGCTCGATAAACGGGGGGAACACTGAAGCTTTCTTT. As protein: CASSINGGNTEAFF.

This clone was detected only a few times. The chain uses TRBV19 and TRBJ2-3, with D possibly being TRBD1 (5 bases). Germline V lookup: CDR1 LNHDA, CDR2 SQIVND (reference sequence). The CDR3 is 13 residues long. Trimming took off 4 bases at V and 4 bases at J, with 9 bases between the two ends. The CDR3 loop is CASSNRLSDTQYF. CDR3 bases: TGTGCCAGTAGTAACAGGCTATCAGATACGCAGTATTTT.

The chain couples TRBV6-4 to TRBJ2-5; weak D call: TRBD2 (6 bases). This CDR3 has 14 amino acids. V lost 7 bases, J lost 5 bases, and 17 bases lay in between. Germline CDR1 reads MRHNA; CDR2 reads SNTAGT. The chain's CDR3 is CASIGLLSGETQYF. The CDR3 bases are TGTGCCAGCATCGGACTACTGTCAGGGGAGACCCAGTACTTC.

The gene calls are TRBV27 and TRBJ2-1; possible D gene TRBD1, 6 bases. CDR1 and CDR2 from the germline V gene are MNHEY and SMNVEV (reference sequence). The ends were cut back, 6 bases at V and 5 bases at J, with 17 bases in the middle. The CDR3 has 15 amino acids. This chain's CDR3 is CASSPGAPPNNEQFF. DNA for the CDR3: TGTGCCAGCAGCCCAGGGGCCCCACCGAACAATGAGCAGTTCTTC.

The chain is built from TRBV5-6 and TRBJ1-1, with D unresolved. Trimming stripped 4 bases from V and 5 bases from J, with 15 bases between. The germline V gene encodes CDR1 SGHDT and CDR2 YYEEEE. This CDR3 region has 14 residues. CDR3: CASSPDGGGTEAFF. Written as DNA, the CDR3 is TGTGCCAGCAGCCCGGACGGCGGAGGGACTGAAGCTTTCTTT.

The V and J genes are TRBV6-2 or TRBV6-3 and TRBJ2-7, with a possible D match to TRBD2 (6 bases). Germline V lookup: CDR1 MNHEY, CDR2 SVGEGT. This CDR3 region has 15 residues. V was shortened by 2 bases and J by 1 base, with 12 bases between the two germline ends. CDR3 in DNA: TGTGCCAGCAGTTACAGAAGGAGGGGATCCTACGAGCAGTACTTC. Protein product: CASSYRRRGSYEQYF.

V usage is TRBV6-1 and J usage is TRBJ1-2; D perhaps matches TRBD1 (5 bases). This CDR3 is 14 amino acids long. CDR1 is MNHNS, CDR2 SASEGT, per germline. V was shortened by 3 bases and J by 8 bases, with 16 bases between the two germline ends. In DNA, the CDR3 is TGTGCCAGCAGTGATGTGGATGCAGGGCACGGCTACACCTTC. This encodes CASSDVDAGHGYTF.

V gene TRBV7-2 combines with J gene TRBJ2-1; 11 bases are shared with TRBD1. The junction had 5 bases not matched to a gene; V was cut back by 4 bases and J by 9 bases. The CDR3 is made up of 14 amino acids. Looked up from germline, CDR1 is SGHTA and CDR2 is FQGNSA. In DNA form, the CDR3 reads TGTGCCAGCAGCTCCCGGGACAGGGGGACTGAGCAGTTCTTC. Amino acid sequence: CASSSRDRGTEQFF.

As DNA, the CDR3 is TGTGCCAGCAGTTACTTGGACAGGTCCAATCAGCCCCAGCATTTT. It is translated as CASSYLDRSNQPQHF. The chain is built from TRBV6-2 or TRBV6-3 and TRBJ1-5, with 7 nucleotides matching TRBD1. V trimming: 1 base; J trimming: 3 bases; junction bases outside the gene matches: 3. Germline CDR1 is MNHEY and CDR2 is SVGEGT. CDR3 length equals 15 residues.

The V call is TRBV7-2, the J call TRBJ2-5, with TRBD2 matching over 10 bases. With 5 bases clipped from V and 0 bases from J, the junction kept 9 bases outside the gene matches. The CDR3 is 17 amino acids. Germline CDR1 reads SGHTA; CDR2 reads FQGNSA. CDR3 sequence (DNA): TGTGCCAGCAGCCCTTCTAGCGGGGGCCTGTACCAAGAGACCCAGTACTTC. This gives the protein CASSPSSGGLYQETQYF.

This chain links TRBV5-1 with TRBJ2-6; 7 bases are shared with TRBD1. V lost 0 bases to trimming and J lost 0 bases; unmatched junction nucleotides: 9. Germline V gives CDR1 SGHRS, CDR2 YFSETQ. CDR3 length: 19 residues. The CDR3 nucleotides are TGCGCCAGCAGCTTGGAAGGTACAGGGGTTTACTCTGGGGCCAACGTCCTGACTTTC. Its protein is CASSLEGTGVYSGANVLTF.

For the CDR3, the DNA is TGTGCCAGCAGCCGGGACGAGGGAAAGCCCCAGCATTTT. Its protein is CASSRDEGKPQHF. V is TRBV27 and J is TRBJ1-5, with D tentatively TRBD1 (5 bases). This CDR3 is built from 13 residues. Germline-derived CDR1 and CDR2 are MNHEY and SMNVEV (reference sequence). V was cut by 6 bases and J by 8 bases, with 14 bases left in between.

The rearrangement links TRBV19 to TRBJ1-1; no clear D gene. The CDR3 length is 10 residues. Germline V CDR1 and CDR2: LNHDA, SQIVND (reference sequence). Trimming left V 5 bases short and J 10 bases short, with 8 bases between. CDR3 DNA sequence: TGTGCCAGTAGTGGCAGCGGAGCTTTCTTT. The encoded protein is CASSGSGAFF.

The chain couples TRBV11-2 to TRBJ2-7, with 13 bases identical to TRBD2. The CDR3 has 17 amino acids. V shed 3 bases and J 0 bases; nucleotides not matched to a gene: 5. Germline CDR1 SGHAT, CDR2 FQNNGV. In DNA form, the CDR3 reads TGTGCCAGCAGCTTTGGGACTAGCGGGGTTTCCTCCTACGAGCAGTACTTC. Translating gives CASSFGTSGVSSYEQYF.

The rearrangement joins TRBV1 to TRBJ2-3; the table's D call of TRBD2 was not tested on the DNA. TRBV1 corresponds to a pseudogene. The CDR3 is made up of 16 amino acids. CDR3 in amino acids: CTSSWKRGSSTDTQYF. For the CDR3, the DNA is TGCACCAGCAGCTGGAAGCGGGGCTCTAGCACAGATACGCAGTATTTT.

V is TRBV5-4 and J is TRBJ2-5; the D call may be TRBD1 or TRBD2 (5 bases each). This CDR3 contains 15 residues. Germline CDR1 is SGHNT and CDR2 is YYREEE (reference sequence). The V end was cut by 5 bases, the J end by 5 bases, with 19 bases between. The CDR3 here is CASRAQAGRWETQYF. The DNA for the CDR3 is TGTGCCAGCAGAGCCCAGGCAGGGAGATGGGAGACCCAGTACTTC.

The chain is built from TRBV12-3 or TRBV12-4 and TRBJ1-4; the D is unclear. Trimming took 5 bases from V and 5 from J, leaving 9 bases between them. The CDR3 sequence is 13 residues long. The CDR3 reads CASSLILNEKLFF. CDR3 DNA: TGTGCCAGCAGTCTGATTCTAAATGAAAAACTGTTTTTT.

The gene calls are TRBV6-1 and TRBJ2-5; TRBD1 is a possible D gene (6 bases). This CDR3 region has 15 residues. The V gene's germline CDR1 is MNHNS and CDR2 SASEGT. Trimming took off 2 bases at V and 5 bases at J, with 15 bases between the two ends. This CDR3 reads CASSERQETWETQYF. The CDR3 DNA reads TGTGCCAGCAGTGAAAGACAGGAGACGTGGGAGACCCAGTACTTC.

The chain is built from TRBV3-1 (or the pseudogene TRBV3-2) and TRBJ1-6, with D unclear. The length of the CDR3 is 14 residues. V lost 3 bases, J lost 2 bases, and 5 bases lay in between. Germline values: CDR1 LGHDT, CDR2 YNNKEL (reference sequence). DNA of the CDR3: TGTGCCAGCAGCCAGGATCCCTATAATTCACCCCTCCACTTT. This codes for CASSQDPYNSPLHF.

The chain employs TRBV2 and TRBJ2-1, with 7 bases identical to TRBD2. The CDR3 has 14 residues. Trimming cost V 6 bases and J 0 bases; bases outside gene matches: 2. The germline CDR1 and CDR2 sequences are SNHLY and FYNNEI. CDR3 residues: CASRGGDSYNEQFF. DNA of the CDR3: TGTGCCAGCAGGGGAGGGGACTCCTACAATGAGCAGTTCTTC. The whole variable domain, remainder taken from reference TRBV2 and TRBJ2-1, is EPEVTQTPSHQVTQMGQEVILRCVPISNHLYFYWYRQILGQKVEFLVSFYNNEISEKSEIFDDQFSVERPDGSNFTLKIRSTKLEDSAMYFCASRGGDSYNEQFFGPGTRLTVL.